This TCR beta chain was documented in a study of blood T cell repertoires in COVID-19. Per the original methods: Estimation of nucleated cell counts was performed using reference gene primer amplification. The protocol was immunoSEQ multiplex PCR, while the TCRdb copy is restricted to in-frame clones and leaves out a portion. The V and J calls and clone size were taken over from that table, and D and trimming were inferred from the DNA. The sample shows roughly 100,000 clones, 81% of them seen only once. The CDR3 is 14 amino acids. Germline V lookup: CDR1 LNHNV, CDR2 YYDKDF (reference sequence). The V end was cut by 0 bases, the J end by 6 bases, with 11 bases between.

Material: peripheral blood. The V call is TRBV15, the J call TRBJ1-1; D ambiguous. The TCR comes from a woman in her sixties or seventies with acute or convalescent COVID-19. The CDR3 sequence: CATSRDKGGAEAFF. CDR3 DNA sequence: TGTGCCACCAGCAGAGATAAGGGAGGCGCTGAAGCTTTCTTT.